This TCR beta chain was sequenced in a study of T cells expressing NK-cell markers. Using the 5' RACE reads, TCRdb records one entry per CDR3 protein without DNA. The repertoire shows about 460,000 distinct CDR3 sequences; the top ten hold over 1.3%. The sequence came from a woman between 50 and 59 years old in good health. Sequencing used blood T cells: a sorted CD56 or NKG2C T cell subset, CD4+ or CD8+ T cells, or bulk PBMC T cells (not recorded which).

CDR3 residues: CASSPNGQYQETQYF. The chain employs TRBV11-2 and TRBJ2-5; TCRdb names TRBD1, which stays unverified in the absence of DNA. This CDR3 has 15 residues. CDR1 and CDR2 (germline): SGHAT, FQNNGV.